One T cell receptor (beta chain) is described in this entry. The source of the sample is a study of control samples from healthy donors and cancer patients. The protocol was immunoSEQ multiplex PCR, while the TCRdb copy is restricted to in-frame clones and leaves out a portion. Among 100,000 to 150,000 clones, 90% were seen once, and the ten largest hold roughly 2.6%. CDR1 WNHNN and CDR2 SYGVQD come from the germline V gene (reference sequence). The CDR3 has 15 amino acids. The V gene end was trimmed by 7 bases and the J gene end by 1 base; junction bases not matched to a gene: 7. The rearrangement links TRBV10-1 to TRBJ2-3, with 8 bases matching TRBD2. The material sequenced was blood. This clonotype was sampled from a man aged 35 to 55 in good health. The CDR3 DNA follows: TGCGCCAGCACCACGTCGGGGGGGGGCACAGATACGCAGTATTTT. It codes for CASTTSGGGTDTQYF.